One sample yielded the 32 T cell receptor beta chains listed below, sequenced in a study of OX40 agonist ivuxolimab in advanced cancers. Assay: immunoSEQ multiplex PCR; the TCRdb copy retains only in-frame clones and omits some. Of about 82,000 clones listed, 91% are singletons. The source material was CD4+ or CD8+ T cells sorted from blood, sampled in a trial of the OX40 agonist ivuxolimab. These receptors all stem from an adult with an advanced solid tumor such as melanoma, head and neck, liver or kidney cancer.

This chain uses TRBV15 with TRBJ2-3, with D unclear. V was trimmed by 0 bases and J by 6 bases, leaving 4 bases between them. The CDR3 runs to 12 residues. Germline loops: CDR1 LNHNV, CDR2 YYDKDF (reference sequence). CDR3 amino acids: CATSRDSDTQYF. The CDR3 nucleotides read TGTGCCACCAGCAGAGATTCGGATACGCAGTATTTT.

The CDR3 nucleotides read TGTGCCAGCAGCGTAGGCGGGAGGACTGAGAATGAGCAGTTCTTC. Protein: CASSVGGRTENEQFF. The rearrangement joins TRBV9 to TRBJ2-1; 8 nucleotides align to TRBD2. V shed 0 bases, J shed 7 bases, and the junction held 6 bases outside the gene matches. Germline lookup yields CDR1 SGDLS and CDR2 YYNGEE. The CDR3 consists of 15 residues.

V usage is TRBV6-6 and J usage is TRBJ1-5, with TRBD1 matching 7 bases. The length of the CDR3 is 14 residues. Germline V CDR1 and CDR2: MNHNY, SVGAGI (reference sequence). J was trimmed by 6 bases and V by 6 bases; bases with no gene match: 8. The CDR3: CASRSGGLGQPQHF. As DNA, the CDR3 is TGTGCCAGCAGATCAGGGGGTCTGGGTCAGCCCCAGCATTTT.

V and J are TRBV28 and TRBJ1-2; TRBD1 might be the D (6 bases). V lost 6 bases and J lost 8, with 16 bases in between. CDR1 is MDHEN, CDR2 SYDVKM, per germline. The CDR3 spans 13 residues. The CDR3 DNA reads TGTGCCAGCAGCCAACAGGGCGTGGGGGGCTACACCTTC. This sequence encodes CASSQQGVGGYTF.

The genes are TRBV7-9 and TRBJ2-3; D not resolved. CDR3 size: 14 residues. V gave up 1 base and J gave up 4 bases, with 9 bases separating them. In germline, CDR1 is SEHNR, CDR2 FQNEAQ (reference sequence). CDR3 in DNA: TGTGCCAGCAGCTTAGTGATAGGATCAGATACGCAGTATTTT. Translated, it gives CASSLVIGSDTQYF.

The gene calls are TRBV5-1 and TRBJ1-5, with D possibly being TRBD1 (6 bases). V dropped 0 bases and J dropped 5 bases, with 12 bases sitting between them. The CDR3 consists of 15 residues. Germline V gene lookup returns CDR1 SGHRS and CDR2 YFSETQ. The chain's CDR3 is CASSLGGAGHQPQHF. DNA for the CDR3: TGCGCCAGCAGCTTGGGGGGGGCCGGGCATCAGCCCCAGCATTTT.

The chain has TRBV5-1 and TRBJ2-7; 10 bases fit TRBD1. The germline V gene has CDR1 SGHRS and CDR2 YFSETQ. Trimming took 4 bases from V and 2 from J; bases not matched to a gene: 9. The CDR3 is made up of 16 amino acids. CDR3 DNA sequence: TGCGCCAGCAGCAATCTACCGGGACAGGGGCCCTACGAGCAGTACTTC. It specifies CASSNLPGQGPYEQYF.

The chain joins TRBV19 to TRBJ1-2; TRBD1 matches at 7 bases. The V segment lost 8 bases and the J segment 2 bases; nucleotides outside the gene matches: 8. Germline values: CDR1 LNHDA, CDR2 SQIVND (reference sequence). There are 14 residues in the CDR3. The CDR3 loop is CASLRTGDNYGYTF. The CDR3 nucleotides read TGTGCCAGTCTCAGGACAGGTGACAACTATGGCTACACCTTC.

This clone was counted a single time. The rearrangement links TRBV14 to TRBJ2-1, with a tentative D call TRBD2 (6 bases). The V and J ends lost 3 bases and 9 bases respectively, with 12 bases between them. Germline V lookup: CDR1 SGHDN, CDR2 FVKESK. The CDR3 has 13 amino acids. CDR3 amino acids: CASSHAGSGEQFF. DNA for the CDR3: TGTGCCAGCAGCCATGCCGGGAGCGGTGAGCAGTTCTTC.

This clone was seen a single time. J is TRBJ2-7 and V is TRBV27; the D gene is possibly TRBD2 (7 bases). Per germline, CDR1 MNHEY and CDR2 SMNVEV (reference sequence). This CDR3 region has 19 residues. Trimming pared 1 base from V and 0 bases from J, leaving 22 bases between. The CDR3: CASSLWGGAQAASSYEQYF. CDR3 in DNA: TGTGCCAGCAGTTTATGGGGGGGGGCCCAAGCGGCTAGCTCCTACGAGCAGTACTTC.

The chain employs TRBV6-5 and TRBJ2-7; weak D call: TRBD2 (6 bases). Germline CDR1 and CDR2: MNHEY and SVGAGI. Deletions cut 4 bases from V and 3 bases from J, with 10 bases between. This CDR3 contains 13 residues. CDR3 bases: TGTGCCAGCAGTTCCGGGACTTTCTACGAGCAGTACTTC. The encoded protein is CASSSGTFYEQYF.

V usage is TRBV7-6 and J usage is TRBJ1-3; TRBD1 might be the D (5 bases). Germline values: CDR1 SGHVS, CDR2 FNYEAQ. V dropped 7 bases and J dropped 4 bases, with 11 bases sitting between them. The CDR3 is made up of 13 amino acids. DNA for the CDR3: TGTGCCAGCACCACGGGGGGGGGAAACACCATATATTTT. Translating gives CASTTGGGNTIYF.

This chain links TRBV4-3 with TRBJ2-4; TRBD2 agrees at 7 bases. After removal of 0 bases from V and 0 bases from J, the junction contained 5 bases not matched to a gene. This CDR3 is built from 17 residues. The germline gives CDR1 LGHNA, CDR2 YSLEER. This chain's CDR3 is CASSQEPGGGAKNIQYF. The CDR3 coding sequence is TGCGCCAGCAGCCAAGAGCCCGGCGGGGGAGCCAAAAACATTCAGTACTTC.

The genes are TRBV7-2 and TRBJ2-4, with D perhaps matching TRBD1 or TRBD2 (5 bases each). The CDR3 runs 15 residues. Germline V gene sequence: CDR1 SGHTA, CDR2 FQGNSA. The V and J ends lost 3 bases and 2 bases respectively, with 11 bases between them. Here the CDR3 reads CASSLGVGTKNIQYF. The CDR3 coding sequence is TGTGCCAGCAGCTTGGGGGTTGGTACCAAAAACATTCAGTACTTC. The full variable domain, in which reference TRBV7-2 and TRBJ2-4 provide the parts outside the CDR3, is GAGVSQSPSNKVTEKGKDVELRCDPISGHTALYWYRQSLGQGLEFLIYFQGNSAPDKSGLPSDRFSAERTGGSVSTLTIQRTQQEDSAVYLCASSLGVGTKNIQYFGAGTRLSVL.

CDR3: CASSTLRTDTQYF. DNA of the CDR3: TGTGCCAGTAGTACCCTTCGCACAGATACGCAGTATTTT. The chain links TRBV19 to TRBJ2-3; unclear D gene. The germline gives CDR1 LNHDA, CDR2 SQIVND (reference sequence). V lost 4 bases and J lost 1, with 6 bases in between. This CDR3 has 13 amino acids.

V gene TRBV13 combines with J gene TRBJ1-4; possible D gene TRBD1, 5 bases. The germline V and J ends were trimmed by 2 bases and 0 bases, with 10 bases remaining between them. This CDR3 spans 16 amino acids. The germline V gene has CDR1 PRHDT and CDR2 FYEKMQ (reference sequence). CDR3 nucleotides: TGTGCCAGCAGCTTAAGAAGGGGCTCAACTAATGAAAAACTGTTTTTT. This codes for CASSLRRGSTNEKLFF.

The rearrangement links TRBV18 to TRBJ2-2; weak D call: TRBD1 (5 bases). The germline V gene encodes CDR1 KGHSH and CDR2 LQKENI. CDR3 size: 13 residues. Deletions cut 3 bases from V and 6 bases from J, with 8 bases between. CDR3 protein: CASSPDNAGELFF. CDR3 DNA sequence: TGTGCCAGCTCACCGGACAATGCCGGGGAGCTGTTTTTT.

This rearrangement joins TRBV6-5 to TRBJ1-5; no definite D call. Germline V gene lookup returns CDR1 MNHEY and CDR2 SVGAGI. The CDR3 has 14 residues. V dropped 7 bases and J dropped 5 bases, with 15 bases sitting between them. CDR3 in DNA: TGTGCCAGCAAGTTACCCGGTAGGGATCAGCCCCAGCATTTT. It translates to CASKLPGRDQPQHF.

The chain links TRBV29-1 to TRBJ2-3; 8 bases map to TRBD1. Germline values: CDR1 SQVTM, CDR2 ANQGSEA. With V trimmed by 6 bases and J by 2 bases, 10 bases remained unmatched. The CDR3 contains 15 residues. The CDR3 sequence: CSVRDRGGHTDTQYF. The CDR3 DNA reads TGCAGCGTGCGCGACAGGGGAGGCCACACAGATACGCAGTATTTT.

The chain joins TRBV20-1 to TRBJ2-7; TRBD2 aligns across 7 bases. Germline CDR1 DFQATT, CDR2 SNEGSKA (reference sequence). The trim removed 8 bases at V and 3 bases at J, leaving 4 bases unmatched. The CDR3 is 11 amino acids. The CDR3 protein is CSCKRDYEQYF. The CDR3 DNA is TGCAGTTGCAAGCGGGACTACGAGCAGTACTTC.

The J gene is TRBJ1-2, the V gene TRBV29-1; TRBD1 might be the D (5 bases). V was shortened by 7 bases and J by 7 bases, with 13 bases between the two germline ends. Germline V lookup: CDR1 SQVTM, CDR2 ANQGSEA. The CDR3 is 11 amino acids. The CDR3 DNA is TGCAGCGCCTGGGCAGGGTCTGGCTACACCTTC. This encodes CSAWAGSGYTF.

The rearrangement links TRBV4-3 to TRBJ2-5, with D perhaps TRBD1 (6 bases). The ends were cut back, 5 bases at V and 5 bases at J, with 18 bases in the middle. Germline values: CDR1 LGHNA, CDR2 YSLEER. The CDR3 has 15 residues. CDR3 protein: CASSGNRASFETQYF. The CDR3 bases are TGCGCCAGCAGCGGGAACAGGGCGAGTTTCGAGACCCAGTACTTC.

V is TRBV5-4 and J is TRBJ2-1, with D unclear. Germline lookup yields CDR1 SGHNT and CDR2 YYREEE (reference sequence). The CDR3 runs to 14 residues. Trimming left V 2 bases short and J 3 bases short, with 9 bases between. The chain's CDR3 is CASSFGAGYNEQFF. In DNA form, the CDR3 reads TGTGCCAGCAGCTTTGGAGCCGGCTACAATGAGCAGTTCTTC.

This sequence joins TRBV11-2 and TRBJ2-7, with TRBD1 matching over 7 bases. Germline trimming cut 5 bases from V and 3 bases from J; bases unmatched to any gene: 10. This CDR3 is built from 15 residues. The germline CDR1 and CDR2 sequences are SGHAT and FQNNGV. CDR3 in amino acids: CASSPAAGGIYEQYF. The CDR3 nucleotides read TGTGCCAGCAGCCCGGCGGCAGGGGGTATCTACGAGCAGTACTTC.

The J gene is TRBJ2-7, the V gene TRBV6-1; the D gene is possibly TRBD1 (5 bases). Germline CDR1 reads MNHNS; CDR2 reads SASEGT. The CDR3 spans 13 residues. V dropped 2 bases and J dropped 1 base, with 6 bases sitting between them. The CDR3 region is CASSERQSYEQYF. CDR3 DNA sequence: TGTGCCAGCAGTGAACGACAGTCCTACGAGCAGTACTTC.

The J gene is TRBJ2-2, the V gene TRBV7-3; 9 bases are a match to TRBD2. After removal of 5 bases from V and 5 bases from J, the junction contained 6 bases not matched to a gene. Per germline, CDR1 SGHTA and CDR2 FQGTGA. There are 15 residues in the CDR3. The DNA for the CDR3 is TGTGCCAGCAGCCCGAGTAGCGGGAGTACCGGGGAGCTGTTTTTT. This encodes CASSPSSGSTGELFF. Based on the CDR3 plus reference TRBV7-3 and TRBJ2-2, the full variable domain is GAGVSQTPSNKVTEKGKYVELRCDPISGHTALYWYRQSLGQGPEFLIYFQGTGAADDSGLPNDRFFAVRPEGSVSTLKIQRTERGDSAVYLCASSPSSGSTGELFFGEGSRLTVL.

The rearrangement uses TRBV13 and TRBJ2-4; 9 bases agree with TRBD1. The germline V gene has CDR1 PRHDT and CDR2 FYEKMQ (reference sequence). The CDR3 contains 16 residues. Germline trimming cut 2 bases from V and 3 bases from J; bases unmatched to any gene: 5. The CDR3 coding sequence is TGTGCCAGCAGCTTACGACAGGGGGAGGGCAAAAACATTCAGTACTTC. This translates into CASSLRQGEGKNIQYF.

V is TRBV30 and J is TRBJ1-4, with D possibly TRBD1 on 6 matching bases. CDR3 length: 14 residues. Germline V CDR1 and CDR2: GTSNPN, SVGIG (reference sequence). Between the trimmed V and J ends, which lost 0 bases and 8 bases, there was a span of 13 bases. The CDR3 coding sequence is TGTGCCTGGAGTGTAGGAGGAGGGGGGGAAAAACTGTTTTTT. This encodes CAWSVGGGGEKLFF.

The rearrangement uses TRBV2 and TRBJ2-3; 10 nucleotides match TRBD2. The germline V gene has CDR1 SNHLY and CDR2 FYNNEI. The CDR3 runs to 16 residues. Trimming removed 1 base from V and 4 bases from J; junction bases left unmatched: 5. The CDR3 region has the DNA TGTGCCAGCAGTGAAGGTCGGACTAGCGGTGCAGATACGCAGTATTTT. As protein: CASSEGRTSGADTQYF.

CDR3 DNA sequence: TGTGCCAGCAGTTACCTACAAGCCACTGAAGCTTTCTTT. Its translation is CASSYLQATEAFF. The chain carries TRBV6-6 and TRBJ1-1; the D is unclear. The CDR3 contains 13 residues. V shed 2 bases and J shed 4 bases, with 8 bases lying between them. Germline assignment: CDR1 MNHNY and CDR2 SVGAGI (reference sequence).

The table lists this clone with a count of one. The chain carries TRBV9 and TRBJ2-4, with TRBD1 matching over 11 bases. The germline V gene encodes CDR1 SGDLS and CDR2 YYNGEE. This CDR3 has 15 amino acids. The V and J ends lost 4 bases and 5 bases, in that order; junction bases with no gene match: 5. The CDR3 coding sequence is TGTGCCAGCAGCCCCCGGACAGGGGGCCAAAACATTCAGTACTTC. Translating gives CASSPRTGGQNIQYF.

V gene TRBV7-9 combines with J gene TRBJ1-2; D is possibly TRBD1 (6 bases). The V gene's germline CDR1 is SEHNR and CDR2 FQNEAQ (reference sequence). This CDR3 has 15 amino acids. Trimming took 3 bases from V and 3 from J, leaving 14 bases between them. Here the CDR3 DNA reads TGTGCCAGCAGCTTGGACAGCGTAGCCTACTATGGCTACACCTTC. This translates into CASSLDSVAYYGYTF.